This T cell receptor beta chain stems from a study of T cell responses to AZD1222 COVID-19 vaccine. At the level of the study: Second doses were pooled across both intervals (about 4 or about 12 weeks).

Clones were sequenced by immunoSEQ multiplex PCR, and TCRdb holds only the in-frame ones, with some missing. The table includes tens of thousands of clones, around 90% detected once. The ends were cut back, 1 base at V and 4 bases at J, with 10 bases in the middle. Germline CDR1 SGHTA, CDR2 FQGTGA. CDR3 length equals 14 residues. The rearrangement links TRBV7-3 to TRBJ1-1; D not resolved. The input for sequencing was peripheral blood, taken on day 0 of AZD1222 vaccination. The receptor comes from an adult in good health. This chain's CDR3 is CASSLNGVGTEAFF. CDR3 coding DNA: TGTGCCAGCAGCTTAAACGGGGTTGGCACTGAAGCTTTCTTT.